These 25 T cell receptor beta chains were sequenced from one sample in a study of OX40 agonist ivuxolimab in advanced cancers. Only in-frame clones appear in the TCRdb table, and some are missing; sequencing was by immunoSEQ multiplex PCR. The sample includes 75,000 to 95,000 clones, roughly nine tenths of them seen just once. The source was CD4+ or CD8+ T cells sorted from blood, collected in a trial of the OX40 agonist ivuxolimab. These receptors came from an adult with an advanced solid tumor such as melanoma, head and neck, liver or kidney cancer.

The chain couples TRBV18 to TRBJ2-7, with a tentative D call TRBD1 (5 bases). Germline values: CDR1 KGHSH, CDR2 LQKENI. The CDR3 loop spans 15 amino acids. Trimming took 0 bases from V and 6 from J, leaving 15 bases between them. DNA of the CDR3: TGTGCCAGCTCACCACCGGGGCAGGGCCGAGGCGAGCAGTACTTC. Translation: CASSPPGQGRGEQYF.

The gene calls are TRBV29-1 and TRBJ2-1, with 7 nucleotides matching TRBD2. The V segment lost 2 bases and the J segment 1 base; nucleotides outside the gene matches: 2. The germline CDR1 and CDR2 sequences are SQVTM and ANQGSEA. CDR3 length: 14 residues. The CDR3 loop is CSVETSESYNEQFF. CDR3 nucleotides: TGCAGCGTTGAAACTAGCGAATCCTACAATGAGCAGTTCTTC.

This clone was counted only a few times. V is TRBV19 and J is TRBJ1-5; no clear D. The CDR3 spans 13 residues. Germline assignment: CDR1 LNHDA and CDR2 SQIVND (reference sequence). Trimming left V 3 bases short and J 11 bases short, with 14 bases between. The CDR3 loop is CASSIDGAETQHF. In DNA, the CDR3 is TGTGCCAGTAGTATTGATGGCGCCGAGACCCAGCATTTT.

With respect to this clone: Distinct nucleotide sequences in the sample also encode this CDR3. The chain carries TRBV28 and TRBJ2-5, with no clear D. From germline, CDR1 is MDHEN and CDR2 SYDVKM. Trimming left V 2 bases short and J 5 bases short, with 9 bases between. The CDR3 totals 13 residues. The DNA for the CDR3 is TGTGCCAGCAGTTTAGCCGGCACGGAGACCCAGTACTTC. Its protein product is CASSLAGTETQYF.

This rearrangement joins TRBV11-2 to TRBJ2-6, with unresolved D. CDR1 is SGHAT, CDR2 FQNNGV, per germline. CDR3 size: 18 residues. V gave up 5 bases and J gave up 0 bases, with 17 bases separating them. CDR3 nucleotides: TGTGCCAGCAGCCCTAGACGGCCTGGGCCCTCTGGGGCCAACGTCCTGACTTTC. This gives the protein CASSPRRPGPSGANVLTF.

J is TRBJ2-2 and V is TRBV7-6; 9 nucleotides match TRBD1. Looked up from germline, CDR1 is SGHVS and CDR2 is FNYEAQ. V gave up 3 bases and J gave up 7 bases; unmatched junction bases: 6. The CDR3 runs to 15 residues. Here the CDR3 DNA reads TGTGCCAGCAGCTTCCTACAGGGGGCTGGCGGGGAGCTGTTTTTT. This codes for CASSFLQGAGGELFF.

V usage is TRBV6-5 and J usage is TRBJ1-4; D might be TRBD1 (6 bases). V lost 1 base and J 6 bases, leaving 12 bases between the germline ends. The CDR3 is made up of 15 amino acids. Germline CDR1 and CDR2: MNHEY and SVGAGI. The CDR3 nucleotides are TGTGCCAGCAGTTACTTACAGGGTCTTGATGAAAAACTGTTTTTT. This gives the protein CASSYLQGLDEKLFF.

J is TRBJ1-5 and V is TRBV4-1, with a weak D call TRBD1 (5 bases). The CDR3 extends over 16 amino acids. Trimming cost V 6 bases and J 3 bases, with 18 bases left between them. Germline V CDR1 and CDR2: MGHRA, YSYEKL. CDR3 residues: CASRVSTGGNNQPQHF. CDR3 DNA: TGCGCCAGCAGGGTGTCTACAGGCGGGAACAATCAGCCCCAGCATTTT.

In its sample, this clone was seen once. J is TRBJ2-1 and V is TRBV2, with D hard to call. CDR1 and CDR2 (germline): SNHLY, FYNNEI. The CDR3 loop spans 14 amino acids. V dropped 3 bases and J dropped 1 base, with 7 bases sitting between them. The CDR3 DNA is TGTGCCAGCAGTGAGTCCCAGTCCTACAATGAGCAGTTCTTC. Translated, it gives CASSESQSYNEQFF.

The V call is TRBV5-1, the J call TRBJ1-1; D is unclear. Germline V gives CDR1 SGHRS, CDR2 YFSETQ. The CDR3 runs to 15 residues. V was pared by 0 bases and J by 1 base, with 10 bases between. The DNA of the CDR3 is TGCGCCAGCAGCTTGGGAGGGCAGGAGAACACTGAAGCTTTCTTT. The encoded protein is CASSLGGQENTEAFF.

The genes are TRBV5-5 and TRBJ1-3; TRBD1 might be the D (5 bases). V gave up 7 bases and J gave up 0 bases, with 5 bases separating them. CDR3 size: 12 residues. Germline V gene lookup returns CDR1 SGHKS and CDR2 YYEKEE (reference sequence). The CDR3 is CASGGSGNTIYF. CDR3 nucleotides: TGTGCCAGCGGGGGCTCTGGAAACACCATATATTTT. Drawing the rest from reference TRBV5-5 and TRBJ1-3, the complete variable domain is DAGVTQSPTHLIKTRGQQVTLRCSPISGHKSVSWYQQVLGQGPQFIFQYYEKEERGRGNFPDRFSARQFPNYSSELNVNALLLGDSALYLCASGGSGNTIYFGEGSWLTVV.

CDR3 nucleotides: TGTGCCAGTAGTATTCAAGCGGAGTACAATGAGCAGTTCTTC. Translation gives CASSIQAEYNEQFF. This chain uses TRBV19 with TRBJ2-1, with D maybe TRBD2 (5 bases). Germline CDR1 is LNHDA and CDR2 is SQIVND (reference sequence). The germline V and J ends were trimmed by 3 bases and 4 bases, with 10 bases remaining between them. CDR3 size: 14 residues. Drawing the rest from reference TRBV19 and TRBJ2-1, the complete variable domain is DGGITQSPKYLFRKEGQNVTLSCEQNLNHDAMYWYRQDPGQGLRLIYYSQIVNDFQKGDIAEGYSVSREKKESFPLTVTSAQKNPTAFYLCASSIQAEYNEQFFGPGTRLTVL.

The V and J genes are TRBV2 and TRBJ2-7, with 7 bases matching TRBD1. Germline-derived CDR1 and CDR2 are SNHLY and FYNNEI. The CDR3 covers 16 residues. Trimming took 7 bases from V and 0 from J; bases not matched to a gene: 12. Here the CDR3 reads CASIEETGTASYEQYF. The CDR3 region has the DNA TGTGCCAGCATCGAAGAAACCGGGACAGCCTCCTACGAGCAGTACTTC.

The chain is built from TRBV6-1 and TRBJ1-4, with 7 bases that match TRBD1. The germline CDR1 and CDR2 sequences are MNHNS and SASEGT. The CDR3 length is 15 residues. J was trimmed by 7 bases and V by 2 bases; bases with no gene match: 7. The CDR3: CASSELQGLGEKLFF. Here the CDR3 DNA reads TGTGCCAGCAGTGAACTACAGGGGTTAGGTGAAAAACTGTTTTTT.

This clone was detected only once. The rearrangement links TRBV6-1 to TRBJ1-5; TRBD1 matches at 7 bases. Unmatched junction bases numbered 11, after V lost 2 bases and J lost 1 base. Per the germline V gene, CDR1 is MNHNS and CDR2 is SASEGT. CDR3 size: 18 residues. The CDR3 nucleotides read TGTGCCAGCAGTGAAATGGAGGGGGCGCGAAAAAGCAATCAGCCCCAGCATTTT. Encoded protein: CASSEMEGARKSNQPQHF.

V and J are TRBV5-1 and TRBJ1-2; D is possibly TRBD1 (5 bases). The CDR3 spans 17 residues. The V and J ends lost 0 bases and 0 bases respectively, with 15 bases between them. Germline lookup yields CDR1 SGHRS and CDR2 YFSETQ. The CDR3 reads CASSLEPGILANYGYTF. The CDR3 DNA reads as TGCGCCAGCAGCTTGGAACCAGGGATATTAGCTAACTATGGCTACACCTTC. Full variable domain (outside the CDR3, taken from reference TRBV5-1 and TRBJ1-2): KAGVTQTPRYLIKTRGQQVTLSCSPISGHRSVSWYQQTPGQGLQFLFEYFSETQRNKGNFPGRFSGRQFSNSRSEMNVSTLELGDSALYLCASSLEPGILANYGYTFGSGTRLTVV.

V and J are TRBV4-1 and TRBJ2-3, with 7 bases that match TRBD2. J lost 0 bases, V lost 3 bases, and 0 bases had no gene match. CDR1 is MGHRA, CDR2 YSYEKL, per germline. The CDR3 spans 14 residues. The CDR3 nucleotides read TGCGCCAGCAGCCAGCGGGAGAGCACAGATACGCAGTATTTT. This codes for CASSQRESTDTQYF.

The chain recombines TRBV9 with TRBJ2-3, with D maybe TRBD2 (5 bases). CDR3 length equals 15 residues. CDR1 is SGDLS and CDR2 is YYNGEE in the germline V gene. The V end was cut by 0 bases, the J end by 0 bases, with 8 bases between. In DNA form, the CDR3 reads TGTGCCAGCAGCGTAGCGGGATTTAGCACAGATACGCAGTATTTT. This sequence encodes CASSVAGFSTDTQYF.

As regards this clone: One junction end does not reproduce the germline sequence, and a read error may be involved. J is TRBJ2-7 and V is TRBV28, with 10 bases identical to TRBD2. The CDR3 loop spans 15 amino acids. Germline V gives CDR1 MDHEN, CDR2 SYDVKM. This CDR3 is CASSKSGRASNEQYF. The CDR3 nucleotides are TGTGCCAGCAGTAAAAGCGGGAGGGCCTCCAACGAGCAGTACTTC.

The DNA for the CDR3 is TGCAGCGTAGTGACAGGGGGCATTGAGCAGTTCTTC. Encoded protein: CSVVTGGIEQFF. The chain recombines TRBV29-1 with TRBJ2-1, with 10 bases that match TRBD1. V dropped 6 bases and J dropped 9; count of bases not matched to a gene: 5. CDR3 length equals 12 residues. Germline CDR1 SQVTM, CDR2 ANQGSEA.

This chain links TRBV5-6 with TRBJ2-7; the match to TRBD1 covers 9 bases. The CDR3 runs 15 residues. Germline V gene lookup returns CDR1 SGHDT and CDR2 YYEEEE. The V and J ends lost 2 bases and 1 base, in that order; junction bases with no gene match: 4. CDR3 residues: CASSFTGGLSYEQYF. The CDR3 nucleotides are TGTGCCAGCAGCTTCACAGGGGGCCTATCCTACGAGCAGTACTTC.

The chain recombines TRBV5-6 with TRBJ2-1, with TRBD1 matching over 9 bases. The V gene's germline CDR1 is SGHDT and CDR2 YYEEEE. V lost 3 bases and J lost 8; bases outside the gene matches: 6. The CDR3 has 14 residues. CDR3 protein: CASSWGQGVDEQFF. The CDR3 bases are TGTGCCAGCAGCTGGGGACAGGGTGTAGATGAGCAGTTCTTC.

The V call is TRBV5-1, the J call TRBJ2-5, with 14 bases that match TRBD2. With the DNA end fitting TRBJ2-7 better, the J assignment may be wrong. The germline gives CDR1 SGHRS, CDR2 YFSETQ. CDR3 length: 16 residues. The chain's CDR3 is CASSWGLAGVTDEQYF. The DNA of the CDR3 is TGCGCCAGCAGCTGGGGACTAGCGGGAGTAACGGACGAGCAGTACTTC.

The chain uses TRBV5-1 and TRBJ1-1, with D possibly being TRBD1 (5 bases). Germline CDR1 and CDR2: SGHRS and YFSETQ. V was pared by 1 base and J by 4 bases, with 11 bases between. CDR3 length equals 14 residues. CDR3 residues: CASSLQGGATEAFF. In nucleotides, the CDR3 is TGCGCCAGCAGCTTGCAGGGCGGCGCCACTGAAGCTTTCTTT.

The gene calls are TRBV7-9 and TRBJ2-5; 7 bases are a match to TRBD1. The germline CDR1 and CDR2 sequences are SEHNR and FQNEAQ (reference sequence). Trimming removed 1 base from V and 5 bases from J; junction bases left unmatched: 4. There are 14 residues in the CDR3. CDR3 amino acids: CASSLVRGLETQYF. DNA for the CDR3: TGTGCCAGCAGCTTAGTAAGGGGGCTGGAGACCCAGTACTTC.